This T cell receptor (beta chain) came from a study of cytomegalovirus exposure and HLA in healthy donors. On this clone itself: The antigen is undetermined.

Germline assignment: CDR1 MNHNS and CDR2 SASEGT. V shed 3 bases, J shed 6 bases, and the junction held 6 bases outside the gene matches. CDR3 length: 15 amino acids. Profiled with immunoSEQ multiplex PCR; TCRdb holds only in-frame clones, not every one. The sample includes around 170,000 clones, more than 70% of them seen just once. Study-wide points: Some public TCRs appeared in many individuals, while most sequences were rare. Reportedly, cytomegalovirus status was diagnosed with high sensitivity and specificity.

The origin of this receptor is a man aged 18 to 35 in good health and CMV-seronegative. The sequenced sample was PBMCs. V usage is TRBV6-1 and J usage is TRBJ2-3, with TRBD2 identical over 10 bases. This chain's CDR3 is CASSDLSGGADTQYF. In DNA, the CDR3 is TGTGCCAGCAGTGATCTCAGCGGGGGGGCTGATACGCAGTATTTT.